This T cell receptor beta chain was sequenced during a study of T cell repertoires in cytomegalovirus infection. Across the study: CMV infection plus the matching HLA type was flagged by public TCR beta signatures. Study results and caveats: Summed frequency of shared TCR beta families picked out CMV carriers who also had the relevant HLA. CMV-specific TCR beta clonotypes restricted by HLA-C were the ones dominating the ex vivo response.

With V trimmed by 3 bases and J by 6 bases, 5 bases remained unmatched. Germline lookup yields CDR1 SQVTM and CDR2 ANQGSEA. The CDR3 contains 13 residues. Comment on this clonotype: What it binds is unknown.

TCRdb processed the reads anew with MiXCR; each CDR3 protein has one entry. The sample lists around 550,000 distinct CDR3 sequences; about 26% were seen once. Specimen: PBMCs. The genes are TRBV29-1 and TRBJ1-2; TRBD1 matches 9 bases. The source is a human donor in good health (CMV status not recorded). Some clones in this sample may be carry-over from other donors' samples. Written as DNA, the CDR3 is TGCAGCGTTGAGATCAGGACAGGGGATGGCTACACCTTC. Translation gives CSVEIRTGDGYTF.